The 3 T cell receptor beta chains listed next were all sequenced from one sample in a study of vaccination and CD4 T cells after COVID-19. Noted treatment: roughly ten-day PBMC culture with coronavirus spike peptide pools or control peptides (ViraFEST assay). These receptors' antigens are unknown. The Oncomine TCR Beta short-read assay sequenced DNA from cultured CD4+ T cells. TCRdb used MiXCR to reprocess the PCR reads, holding one entry per CDR3 protein. The top ten hold around a fifth of the sample, which has under 20,000 distinct CDR3 sequences, about 42% seen once. The specimen sequenced was cultured CD4+ T cells from blood. These receptors were collected from a human donor with COVID-19.

The J gene is TRBJ2-1, the V gene TRBV7-3, with TRBD2 matching 8 bases. Trimming took 2 bases from V and 5 from J; bases not matched to a gene: 11. CDR1 and CDR2 from the germline V gene are SGHTA and FQGTGA. The CDR3 contains 17 residues. The CDR3 region is CASSLRPGGGLNNEQFF. Here the CDR3 DNA reads TGTGCCAGCAGCTTACGCCCCGGCGGGGGGCTCAACAATGAGCAGTTCTTC.

The rearrangement joins TRBV12-3 or TRBV12-4 to TRBJ1-5, with 9 bases identical to TRBD1. This CDR3 has 14 amino acids. Germline trimming cut 6 bases from V and 5 bases from J; bases unmatched to any gene: 5. This CDR3 is CASRRTGGHQPQHF. Written as DNA, the CDR3 is TGTGCCAGCAGAAGAACAGGGGGCCATCAGCCCCAGCATTTT.

CDR3 DNA sequence: TGCAGTGCCGAGGGGGCGGCAACAGATACGCAGTATTTT. It translates to CSAEGAATDTQYF. The chain uses TRBV20-1 and TRBJ2-3, with TRBD1 matching 7 bases. The CDR3 runs to 13 residues. Germline lookup yields CDR1 DFQATT and CDR2 SNEGSKA (reference sequence). V trimming: 6 bases; J trimming: 3 bases; junction bases outside the gene matches: 6.